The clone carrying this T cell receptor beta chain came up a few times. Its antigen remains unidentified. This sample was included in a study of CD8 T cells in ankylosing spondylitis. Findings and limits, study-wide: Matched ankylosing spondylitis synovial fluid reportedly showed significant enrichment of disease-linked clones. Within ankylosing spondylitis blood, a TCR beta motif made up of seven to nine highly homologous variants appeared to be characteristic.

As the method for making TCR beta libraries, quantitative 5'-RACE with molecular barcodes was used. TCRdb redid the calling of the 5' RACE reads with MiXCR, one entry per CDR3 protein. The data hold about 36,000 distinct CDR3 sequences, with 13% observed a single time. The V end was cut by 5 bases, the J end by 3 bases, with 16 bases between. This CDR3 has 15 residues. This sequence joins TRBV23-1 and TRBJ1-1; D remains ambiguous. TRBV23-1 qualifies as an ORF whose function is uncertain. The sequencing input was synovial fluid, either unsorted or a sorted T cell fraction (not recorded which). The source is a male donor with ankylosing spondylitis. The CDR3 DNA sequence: TGCGCCAGCAGTTTTCCAAGGACTTCGTACACTGAAGCTTTCTTT. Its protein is CASSFPRTSYTEAFF.